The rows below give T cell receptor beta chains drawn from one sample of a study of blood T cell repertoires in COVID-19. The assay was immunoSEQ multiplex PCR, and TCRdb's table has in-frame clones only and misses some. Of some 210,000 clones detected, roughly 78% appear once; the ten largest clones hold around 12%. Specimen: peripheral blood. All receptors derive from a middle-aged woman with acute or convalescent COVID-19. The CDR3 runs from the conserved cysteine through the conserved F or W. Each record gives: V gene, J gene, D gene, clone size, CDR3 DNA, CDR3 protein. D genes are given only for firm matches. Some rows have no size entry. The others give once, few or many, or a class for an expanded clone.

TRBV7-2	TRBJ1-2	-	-	TGTGCCAGCAGCCCCCGTGTTCAGCGTCAGCTCTATGGCTACACCTTC	CASSPRVQRQLYGYTF
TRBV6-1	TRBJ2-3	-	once	TGTGCCAGCAGTGACCCGGGGACATCCGGTCTAGATACGCAGTATTTT	CASSDPGTSGLDTQYF
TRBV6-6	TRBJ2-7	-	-	TGTGCCAGCAGTTACGGGGACTGGGAGCAGTACTTC	CASSYGDWEQYF
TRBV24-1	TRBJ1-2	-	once	TGTGCCACCCCCAACCTGGCCTATGGCTACACCTTC	CATPNLAYGYTF
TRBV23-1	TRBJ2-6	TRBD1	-	TGCGCCAGCAGTCATAGAACAGGGGACCTTTCTGGGGCCAACGTCCTGACTTTC	CASSHRTGDLSGANVLTF
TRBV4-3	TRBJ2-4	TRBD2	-	TGCGCCAGCAGCCAAGGTCGGCGGTCTAGCGGCACGGGGAACATTCAGTACTTC	CASSQGRRSSGTGNIQYF
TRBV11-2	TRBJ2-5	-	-	TGTGCCAGCAGACAATCCTACAGGGAAGAGACCCAGTACTTC	CASRQSYREETQYF
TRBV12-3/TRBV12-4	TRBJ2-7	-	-	TGTGCCAGCAGTCCTACCCGGTTCTACGAGCAGTACTTC	CASSPTRFYEQYF
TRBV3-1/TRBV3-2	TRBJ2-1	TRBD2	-	TGTGCCAGCAGCCTCCGGAACGGGGGGTACAATGAGCAGTTCTTC	CASSLRNGGYNEQFF
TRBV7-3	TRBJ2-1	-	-	TGTGCCAGCAGCTCATCAGCGGCGGGCGCCAATGAGCAGTTCTTC	CASSSSAAGANEQFF
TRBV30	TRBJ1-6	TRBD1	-	TGTGCCTGGAGTGAGGGGACAGGGTATAATTCACCCCTCCACTTT	CAWSEGTGYNSPLHF
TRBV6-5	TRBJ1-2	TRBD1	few	TGTGCCAGCAGTTGGACCGGACAGGGAGACTATGGCTACACCTTC	CASSWTGQGDYGYTF
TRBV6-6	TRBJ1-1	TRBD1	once	TGTGCCAGCAGTTACTCAGGGACAGGGGGGGAAGCTTTCTTT	CASSYSGTGGEAFF
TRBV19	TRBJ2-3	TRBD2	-	TGTGCCAGTAGTTTCCTAGCGGCGACTAGCACAGATACGCAGTATTTT	CASSFLAATSTDTQYF
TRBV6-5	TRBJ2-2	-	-	TGTGCCAGCAGGAGTATCGGGGCCGGGGAGCTGTTTTTT	CASRSIGAGELFF
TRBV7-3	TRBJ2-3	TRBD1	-	TGTGCCAGCAGCTTAACGTTAGGACAGGGGACTGGCACGGATACGCAGTATTTT	CASSLTLGQGTGTDTQYF
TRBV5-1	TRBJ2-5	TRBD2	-	TGCGCCAGCAGCTTAACTCTAGCGGACGAAGAGACCCAGTACTTC	CASSLTLADEETQYF
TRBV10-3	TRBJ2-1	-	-	TGTGCCAGCTCTAGCGATCAAGACCGTGAGCAGTTCTTC	CASSSDQDREQFF
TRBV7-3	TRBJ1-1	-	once	TGTGCCAGCAGCTTAACAACGGCATTAGGAGGGGCCACTGAAGCTTTCTTT	CASSLTTALGGATEAFF
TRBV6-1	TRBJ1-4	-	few	TGTGCCAGCAGTGAATCGGAGCTTGAAAAACTGTTTTTT	CASSESELEKLFF
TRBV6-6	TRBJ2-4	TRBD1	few	TGTGCCAGCAAAACAGGGGGAAAGGGGCAGGAAAACATTCAGTACTTC	CASKTGGKGQENIQYF
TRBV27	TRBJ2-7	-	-	TGTGCCAGCAGTTTTACAGGTCGTGGGTTCCGCGAGCAGTACTTC	CASSFTGRGFREQYF
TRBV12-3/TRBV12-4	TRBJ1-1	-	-	TGTGCCAGCAGTTTTCGAGTCACTGAAGCTTTCTTT	CASSFRVTEAFF
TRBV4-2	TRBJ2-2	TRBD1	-	TGTGCCAGCAGCCAAGGTCGACAGGGGATCGGGGAGCTGTTTTTT	CASSQGRQGIGELFF
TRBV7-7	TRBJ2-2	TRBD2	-	TGTGCCAGCAGCGGGGTACTAGCGGGAGGGCCCCCCGGGGAGCTGTTTTTT	CASSGVLAGGPPGELFF
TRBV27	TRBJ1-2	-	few	TGTGCCAGCAGTCCAAGGAGGAGCGACGGGGGCTACACCTTC	CASSPRRSDGGYTF
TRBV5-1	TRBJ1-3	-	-	TGCGCCAGCAGCTTGCCCCTCGGAGGGGAAGGGAACACCATATATTTT	CASSLPLGGEGNTIYF
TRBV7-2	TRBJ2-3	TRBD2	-	TGTGCCAGCAGCTTTTCCGGGACTACCACTAGCACAGATACGCAGTATTTT	CASSFSGTTTSTDTQYF
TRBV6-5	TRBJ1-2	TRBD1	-	TGTGCCAGCAGTTACTCGAGAATAGGGGGCAACTATGGCTACACCTTC	CASSYSRIGGNYGYTF
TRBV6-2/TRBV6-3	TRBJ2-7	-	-	TGTGCCAGCAGTTTAACAGGATCACTGTCCTACGAGCAGTACTTC	CASSLTGSLSYEQYF
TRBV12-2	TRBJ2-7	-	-	TGTGCAAGTCGCGAGTTCAGCGGCGAGAGCTCCTACGAGCAGTACTTC	CASREFSGESSYEQYF
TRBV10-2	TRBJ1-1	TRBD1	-	TGCGCCAGCAGTGAGTCGGGGGCGGACAGGGGTTGGCACCACGAAGCTTTCTTT	CASSESGADRGWHHEAFF
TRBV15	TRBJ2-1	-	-	TGTGCCACCAGCGGAGACCAGAATGAGCAGTTCTTC	CATSGDQNEQFF
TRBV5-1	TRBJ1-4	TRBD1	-	TGCGCCAGCAGCTTTTCAGGGGGCCATGAAAAACTGTTTTTT	CASSFSGGHEKLFF
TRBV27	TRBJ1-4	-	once	TGTGCCAGCAGTTACAGTAGGGGTGAAAAACTGTTTTTT	CASSYSRGEKLFF
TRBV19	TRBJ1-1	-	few	TGTGCCAGTAGTATAGAGGGGGGGCCCTTGATGAACACTGAAGCTTTCTTT	CASSIEGGPLMNTEAFF
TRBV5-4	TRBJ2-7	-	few	TGTGCCAGCAGCTCTGGGGGACATTCCTACGAGCAGTACTTC	CASSSGGHSYEQYF
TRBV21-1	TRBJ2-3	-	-	TGTGCCTGCGATGGGCCCTTTGGGACTAGCGGGGCGCAGTATTTT	CACDGPFGTSGAQYF
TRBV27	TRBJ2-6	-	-	TGTGCCAGCAGTGACCTTGGACTCTCTGGGGCCAACGTCCTGACTTTC	CASSDLGLSGANVLTF
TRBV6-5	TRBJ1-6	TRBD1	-	TGTGCCAGCAGTTATGGGGACAGGGGTAATTCACCCCTCCACTTT	CASSYGDRGNSPLHF
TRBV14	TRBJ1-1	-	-	TGTGCCAGCAGCCAGATACTCAACACTGAAGCTTTCTTT	CASSQILNTEAFF
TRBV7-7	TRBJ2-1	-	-	TGTGCCAGCAGCTTACTCGGAGGCGGCAACAATGAGCAGTTCTTC	CASSLLGGGNNEQFF
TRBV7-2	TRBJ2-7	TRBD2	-	TGTGCCAGCAGCTTAGATTCTAGCGGGACCCCCTACGAGCAGTACTTC	CASSLDSSGTPYEQYF
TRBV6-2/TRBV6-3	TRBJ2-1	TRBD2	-	TGTGCCAGCAGTTACCCCGGTCTAGCGGGACTCAATGAGCAGTTCTTC	CASSYPGLAGLNEQFF
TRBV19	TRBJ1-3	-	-	TGTGCCAGTAGTATCGGATCCGGAGACACCATATATTTT	CASSIGSGDTIYF
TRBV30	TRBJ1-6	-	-	TGTGCCTGGAGCCTTCTTTTCAGGGAATCAAGGGATTCACCCCTCCACTTT	CAWSLLFRESRDSPLHF
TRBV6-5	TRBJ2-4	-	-	TGTGCCAGCAGTAAAACAGGCTACATTCAGTACTTC	CASSKTGYIQYF
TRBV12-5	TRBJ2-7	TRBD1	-	TGTGCTAGTGGTTTGGACGGACAGGGTAACTACGAGCAGTACTTC	CASGLDGQGNYEQYF
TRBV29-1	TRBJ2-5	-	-	TGCAGCGTTAGCCTTATTCAAGAGACCCAGTACTTC	CSVSLIQETQYF
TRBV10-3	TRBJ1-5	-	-	TGTGCCATCACGTCGGGGTTCGGGCAGCCCCAGCATTTT	CAITSGFGQPQHF
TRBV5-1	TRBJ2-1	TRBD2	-	TGCGCCAGCAGCTTGCTAGCGGGGAACGTCAATGAGCAGTTCTTC	CASSLLAGNVNEQFF
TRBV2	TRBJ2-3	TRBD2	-	TGTGCCAGCAAGGCGGGAGTAGGAGATACGCAGTATTTT	CASKAGVGDTQYF
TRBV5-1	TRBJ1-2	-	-	TGCGCCAGCAGCTTAGGGGTGACCGTCTATGGCTACACCTTC	CASSLGVTVYGYTF
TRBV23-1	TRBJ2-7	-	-	TGCGCCAGCAGTCGGCTGGCCCACACTATCTCCTACGAGCAGTACTTC	CASSRLAHTISYEQYF
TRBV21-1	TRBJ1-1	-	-	TGTGCCACCGAACCCAACTTGAACACTGAAGCTTTCTTT	CATEPNLNTEAFF
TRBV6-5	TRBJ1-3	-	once	TGTGCCAGCAGTTCGCGCGGGACGAGAAACACCATATATTTT	CASSSRGTRNTIYF
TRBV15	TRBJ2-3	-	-	TGTGCCACCAGCAGACATACAGAGTTCTTCACAGATACGCAGTATTTT	CATSRHTEFFTDTQYF
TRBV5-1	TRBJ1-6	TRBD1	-	TGCGCCAGCAGCAGCGATACAGGGGGCTCGGATTCACCCCTCCACTTT	CASSSDTGGSDSPLHF
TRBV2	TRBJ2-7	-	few	TGTGCCAGCAGTCCAATTTCCTACGAGCAGTACTTC	CASSPISYEQYF